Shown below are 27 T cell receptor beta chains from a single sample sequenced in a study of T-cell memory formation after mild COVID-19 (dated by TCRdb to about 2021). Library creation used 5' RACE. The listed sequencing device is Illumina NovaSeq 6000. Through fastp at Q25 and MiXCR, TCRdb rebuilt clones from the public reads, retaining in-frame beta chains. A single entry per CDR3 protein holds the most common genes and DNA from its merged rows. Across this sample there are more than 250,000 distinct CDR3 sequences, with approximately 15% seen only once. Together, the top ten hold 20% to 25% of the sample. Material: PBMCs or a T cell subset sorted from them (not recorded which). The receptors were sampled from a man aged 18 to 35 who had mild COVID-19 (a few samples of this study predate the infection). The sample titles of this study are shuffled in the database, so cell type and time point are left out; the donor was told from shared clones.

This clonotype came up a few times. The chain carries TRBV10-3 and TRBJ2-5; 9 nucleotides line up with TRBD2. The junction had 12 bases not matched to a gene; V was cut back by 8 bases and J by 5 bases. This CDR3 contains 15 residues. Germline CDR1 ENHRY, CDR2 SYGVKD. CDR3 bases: TGTGCCATCCGGCGGCGGGGGGGCGGCGGTGAGACCCAGTACTTC. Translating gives CAIRRRGGGGETQYF.

The chain's CDR3 is CASSAQLYQPQHF. The CDR3 nucleotides read TGTGCCAGCAGTGCCCAGTTGTATCAGCCCCAGCATTTT. The genes are TRBV28 and TRBJ1-5; D remains ambiguous. The CDR3 is 13 amino acids. Per germline, CDR1 MDHEN and CDR2 SYDVKM. With 5 bases removed from V and 5 bases from J, the gap between germline ends came to 10 bases.

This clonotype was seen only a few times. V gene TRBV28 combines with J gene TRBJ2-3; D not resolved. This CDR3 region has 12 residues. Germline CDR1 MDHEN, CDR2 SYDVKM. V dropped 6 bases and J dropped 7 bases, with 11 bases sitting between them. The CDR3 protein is CASRRPGNTQYF. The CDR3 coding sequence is TGTGCCAGCAGACGACCCGGAAATACGCAGTATTTT.

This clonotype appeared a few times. In DNA form, the CDR3 reads TGTGCCAGCAGCTTAGGAGAGAGCTCACCCCTCCACTTT. Protein sequence: CASSLGESSPLHF. This chain connects TRBV7-2 to TRBJ1-6; unclear D gene. V was clipped by 1 base and J by 10 bases, with 8 bases between them. Germline CDR1 is SGHTA and CDR2 is FQGNSA. The CDR3 is 13 amino acids.

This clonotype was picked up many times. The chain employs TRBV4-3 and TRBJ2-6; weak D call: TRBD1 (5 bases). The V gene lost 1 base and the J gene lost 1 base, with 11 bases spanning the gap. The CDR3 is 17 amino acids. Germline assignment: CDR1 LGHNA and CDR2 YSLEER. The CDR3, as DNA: TGCGCCAGCAGCCAAGCCGCCAGGGCGTCTGGGGCCAACGTCCTGACTTTC. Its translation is CASSQAARASGANVLTF.

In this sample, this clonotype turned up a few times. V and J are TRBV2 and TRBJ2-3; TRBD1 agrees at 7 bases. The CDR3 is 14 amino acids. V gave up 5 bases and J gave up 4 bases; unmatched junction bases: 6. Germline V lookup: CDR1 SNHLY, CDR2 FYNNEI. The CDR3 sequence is CASSSQGRSDTQYF. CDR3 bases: TGTGCCAGCAGTTCACAGGGGAGATCAGATACGCAGTATTTT.

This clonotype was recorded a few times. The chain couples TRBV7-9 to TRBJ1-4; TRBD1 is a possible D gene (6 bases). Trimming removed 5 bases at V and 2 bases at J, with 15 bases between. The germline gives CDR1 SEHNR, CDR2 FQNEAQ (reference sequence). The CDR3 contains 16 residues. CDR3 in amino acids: CASSPEDRLTNEKLFF. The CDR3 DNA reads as TGTGCCAGCAGCCCCGAGGACAGATTGACTAATGAAAAACTGTTTTTT.

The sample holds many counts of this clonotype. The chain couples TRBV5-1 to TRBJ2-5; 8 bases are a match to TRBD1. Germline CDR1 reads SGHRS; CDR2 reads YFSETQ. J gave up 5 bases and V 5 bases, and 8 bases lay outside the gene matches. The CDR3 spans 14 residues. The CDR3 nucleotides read TGCGCCAGCAGGACTCAGGGGGCATACGAGACCCAGTACTTC. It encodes CASRTQGAYETQYF.

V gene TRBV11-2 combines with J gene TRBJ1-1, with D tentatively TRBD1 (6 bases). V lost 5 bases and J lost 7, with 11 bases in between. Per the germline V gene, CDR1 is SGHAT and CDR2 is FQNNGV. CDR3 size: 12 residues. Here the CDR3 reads CASSPRQVEAFF. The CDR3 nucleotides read TGTGCCAGCAGCCCAAGACAGGTTGAAGCTTTCTTT. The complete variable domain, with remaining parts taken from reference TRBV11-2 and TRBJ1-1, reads EAGVAQSPRYKIIEKRQSVAFWCNPISGHATLYWYQQILGQGPKLLIQFQNNGVVDDSQLPKDRFSAERLKGVDSTLKIQPAKLEDSAVYLCASSPRQVEAFFGQGTRLTVV.

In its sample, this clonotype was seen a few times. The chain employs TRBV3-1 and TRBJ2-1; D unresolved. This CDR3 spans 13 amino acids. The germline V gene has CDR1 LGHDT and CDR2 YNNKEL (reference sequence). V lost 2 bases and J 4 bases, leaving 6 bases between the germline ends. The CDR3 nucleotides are TGTGCCAGCAGCCAATACATTTACAATGAGCAGTTCTTC. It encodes CASSQYIYNEQFF.

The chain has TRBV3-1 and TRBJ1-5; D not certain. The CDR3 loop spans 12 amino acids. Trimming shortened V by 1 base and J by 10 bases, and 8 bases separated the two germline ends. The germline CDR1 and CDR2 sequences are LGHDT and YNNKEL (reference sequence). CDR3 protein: CASSQGPSPQHF. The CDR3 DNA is TGTGCCAGCAGCCAAGGGCCATCTCCCCAGCATTTT. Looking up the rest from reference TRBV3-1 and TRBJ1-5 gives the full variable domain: DTAVSQTPKYLVTQMGNDKSIKCEQNLGHDTMYWYKQDSKKFLKIMFSYNNKELIINETVPNRFSPKSPDKAHLNLHINSLELGDSAVYFCASSQGPSPQHFGDGTRLSIL.

In nucleotides, the CDR3 is TGCAGCGTTGAAGAAATGCTTGTAGGGCCTGAGCAGTTCTTC. Translated, it gives CSVEEMLVGPEQFF. The chain is built from TRBV29-1 and TRBJ2-1; the D is unclear. In germline, CDR1 is SQVTM, CDR2 ANQGSEA. The V gene lost 0 bases and the J gene lost 9 bases, with 15 bases spanning the gap. This CDR3 is built from 14 residues.

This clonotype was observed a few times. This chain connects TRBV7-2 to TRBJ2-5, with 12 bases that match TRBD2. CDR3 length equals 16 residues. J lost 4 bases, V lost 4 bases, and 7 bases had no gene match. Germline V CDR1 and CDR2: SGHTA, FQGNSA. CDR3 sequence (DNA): TGTGCCAGCAGCTCCCGTTCTAGCGGGGGGGTAGAGACCCAGTACTTC. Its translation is CASSSRSSGGVETQYF.

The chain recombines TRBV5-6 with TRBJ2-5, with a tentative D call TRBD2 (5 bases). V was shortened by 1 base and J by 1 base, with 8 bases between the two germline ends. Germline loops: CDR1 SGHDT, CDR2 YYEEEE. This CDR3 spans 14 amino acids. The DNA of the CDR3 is TGTGCCAGCAGCTTGATCCGGGGCCAAGAGACCCAGTACTTC. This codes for CASSLIRGQETQYF.

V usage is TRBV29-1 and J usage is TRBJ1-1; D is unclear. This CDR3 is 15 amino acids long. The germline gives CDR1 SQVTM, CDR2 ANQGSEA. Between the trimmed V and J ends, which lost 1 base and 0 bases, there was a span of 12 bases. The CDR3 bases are TGCAGCGTTGAAGTTGTAGAAACCATGAACACTGAAGCTTTCTTT. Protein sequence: CSVEVVETMNTEAFF.

CDR3 coding DNA: TGCGCCAGCAGCCCCGCGCCCGGGACAGGGGGTATAGAGACCCAGTACTTC. The encoded protein is CASSPAPGTGGIETQYF. This chain connects TRBV4-1 to TRBJ2-5; 11 nucleotides agree with TRBD1. Unmatched junction bases numbered 11, after V lost 4 bases and J lost 4 bases. The germline CDR1 and CDR2 sequences are MGHRA and YSYEKL. CDR3 length equals 17 residues.

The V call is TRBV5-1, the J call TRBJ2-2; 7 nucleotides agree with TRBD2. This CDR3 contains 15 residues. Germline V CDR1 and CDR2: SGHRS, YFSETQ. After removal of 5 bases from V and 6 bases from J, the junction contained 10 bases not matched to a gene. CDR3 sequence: CASRTGTTVAGELFF. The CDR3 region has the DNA TGCGCCAGCAGGACCGGGACTACAGTTGCCGGGGAGCTGTTTTTT.

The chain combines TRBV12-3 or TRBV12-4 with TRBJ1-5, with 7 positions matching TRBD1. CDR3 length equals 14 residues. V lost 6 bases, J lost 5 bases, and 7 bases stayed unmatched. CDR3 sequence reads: CASSRSRGYQPQHF. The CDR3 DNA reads TGTGCCAGCAGCCGAAGCAGGGGGTATCAGCCCCAGCATTTT.

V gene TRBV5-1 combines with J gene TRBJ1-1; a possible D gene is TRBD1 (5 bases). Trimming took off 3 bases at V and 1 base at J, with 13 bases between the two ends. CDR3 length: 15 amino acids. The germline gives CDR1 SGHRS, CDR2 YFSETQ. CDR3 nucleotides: TGCGCCAGCAGCTCGGGTCCAGGGAGGAACACTGAAGCTTTCTTT. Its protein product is CASSSGPGRNTEAFF.

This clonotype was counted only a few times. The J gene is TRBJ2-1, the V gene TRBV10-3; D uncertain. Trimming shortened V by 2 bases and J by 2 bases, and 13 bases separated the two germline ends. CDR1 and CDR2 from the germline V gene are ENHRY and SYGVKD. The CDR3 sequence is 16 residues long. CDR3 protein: CAISENPRAPYNEQFF. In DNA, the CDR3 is TGTGCCATCAGTGAGAACCCCCGGGCCCCCTACAATGAGCAGTTCTTC.

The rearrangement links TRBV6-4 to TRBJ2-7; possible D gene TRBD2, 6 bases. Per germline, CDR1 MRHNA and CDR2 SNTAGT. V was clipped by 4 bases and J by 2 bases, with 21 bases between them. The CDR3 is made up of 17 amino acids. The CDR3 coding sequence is TGTGCCAGCAGTGGGGAGGTGAGGGCTTTCAGGCCCTACGAGCAGTACGTC. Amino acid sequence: CASSGEVRAFRPYEQYV.

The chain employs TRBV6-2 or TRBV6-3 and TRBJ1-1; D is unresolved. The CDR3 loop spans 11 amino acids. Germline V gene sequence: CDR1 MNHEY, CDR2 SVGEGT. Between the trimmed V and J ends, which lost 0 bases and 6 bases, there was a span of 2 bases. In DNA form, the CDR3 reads TGTGCCAGCAGTTACTCCTCTGAAGCTTTCTTT. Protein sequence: CASSYSSEAFF.

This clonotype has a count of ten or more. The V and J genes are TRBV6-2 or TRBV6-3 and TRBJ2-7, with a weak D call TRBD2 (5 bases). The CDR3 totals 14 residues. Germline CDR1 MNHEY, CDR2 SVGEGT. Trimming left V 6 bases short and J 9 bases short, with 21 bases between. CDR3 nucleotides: TGTGCCAGCAGCCTACGGACCGGACTGACGGCGCAGTACTTC. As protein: CASSLRTGLTAQYF.

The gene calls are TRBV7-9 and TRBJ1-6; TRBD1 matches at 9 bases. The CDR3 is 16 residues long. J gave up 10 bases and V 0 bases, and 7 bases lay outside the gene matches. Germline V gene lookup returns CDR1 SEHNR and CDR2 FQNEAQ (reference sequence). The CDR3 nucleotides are TGTGCCAGCAGCTTAGCGGGACAGGGAAAAGGCTCACCCCTCCACTTT. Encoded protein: CASSLAGQGKGSPLHF.

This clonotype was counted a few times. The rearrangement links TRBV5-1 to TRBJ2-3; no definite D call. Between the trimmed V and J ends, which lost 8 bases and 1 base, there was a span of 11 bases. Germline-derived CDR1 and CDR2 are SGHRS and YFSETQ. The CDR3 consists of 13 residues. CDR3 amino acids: CASEESGTDTQYF. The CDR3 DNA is TGCGCCAGTGAAGAAAGTGGCACAGATACGCAGTATTTT.

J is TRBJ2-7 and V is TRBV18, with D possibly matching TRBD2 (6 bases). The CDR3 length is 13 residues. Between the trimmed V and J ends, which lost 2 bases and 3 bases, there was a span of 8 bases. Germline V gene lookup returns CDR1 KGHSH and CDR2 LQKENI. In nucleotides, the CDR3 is TGTGCCAGCTCACCAGGGAGGTACTACGAGCAGTACGTC. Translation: CASSPGRYYEQYV.

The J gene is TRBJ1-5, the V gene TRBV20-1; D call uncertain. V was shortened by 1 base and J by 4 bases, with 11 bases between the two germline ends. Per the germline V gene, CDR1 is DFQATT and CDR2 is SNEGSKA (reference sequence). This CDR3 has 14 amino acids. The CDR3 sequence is CSARGGGRNQPQHF. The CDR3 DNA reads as TGCAGTGCTAGAGGAGGAGGACGGAATCAGCCCCAGCATTTT.